The clone carrying this T cell receptor (beta chain) has a count of ten or more. A junction boundary mismatches the germline segment, possibly from a read error. Germline CDR1 reads SGDLS; CDR2 reads YYNGEE. CDR3 length: 14 amino acids. This specimen comes from a study of regulatory T cells in long-lasting Graves disease. Time point: newly diagnosed GD, antithyroid drugs for less than 3 months. There was RNA extracted from PBMCs, and the TCR library was made from it. The TCR beta library used iRepertoire HTBI primers with Arm-PCR amplification of CDR3. TCRdb re-called the multiplex PCR reads with MiXCR, one entry per CDR3 protein. This sample carries under 300,000 distinct CDR3 sequences, around 18% of them seen once, and the ten largest clones take around 21%.

The chain has TRBV9 and TRBJ2-7; perhaps TRBD2 as D (5 bases). This TCR was sampled from a female donor with Graves disease. This specimen consisted of peripheral blood mononuclear cells (PBMCs), obtained at new diagnosis, from a patient treated with antithyroid drugs. CDR3 loop: CASSLDPGAYEQYF. In DNA form, the CDR3 reads TGCGCCAGCAGCTTGGACCCCGGGGCCTACGAGCAGTACTTC. The variable domain in full, completed from reference TRBV9 and TRBJ2-7, reads DSGVTQTPKHLITATGQRVTLRCSPRSGDLSVYWYQQSLDQGLQFLIQYYNGEERAKGNILERFSAQQFPDLHSELNLSSLELGDSALYFCASSLDPGAYEQYFGPGTRLTVT.